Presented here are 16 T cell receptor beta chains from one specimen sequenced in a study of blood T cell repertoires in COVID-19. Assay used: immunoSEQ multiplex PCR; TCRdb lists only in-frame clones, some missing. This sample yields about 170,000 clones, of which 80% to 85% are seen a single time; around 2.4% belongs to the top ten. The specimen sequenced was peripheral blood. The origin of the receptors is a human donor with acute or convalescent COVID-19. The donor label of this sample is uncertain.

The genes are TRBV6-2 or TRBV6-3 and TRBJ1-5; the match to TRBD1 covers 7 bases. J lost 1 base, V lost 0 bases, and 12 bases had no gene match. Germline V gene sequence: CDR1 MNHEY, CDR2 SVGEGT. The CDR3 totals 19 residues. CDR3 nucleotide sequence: TGTGCCAGCAGTTACTCGGGAAAAGGGGGCGACGGGAGCAATCAGCCCCAGCATTTT. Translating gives CASSYSGKGGDGSNQPQHF.

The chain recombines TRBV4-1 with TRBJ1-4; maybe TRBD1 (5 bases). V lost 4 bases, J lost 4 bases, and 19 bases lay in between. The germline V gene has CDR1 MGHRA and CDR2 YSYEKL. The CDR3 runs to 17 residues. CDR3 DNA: TGCGCCAGCAGCCTTTCCGGGGGATTGCAGGGTAATGAAAAACTGTTTTTT. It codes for CASSLSGGLQGNEKLFF.

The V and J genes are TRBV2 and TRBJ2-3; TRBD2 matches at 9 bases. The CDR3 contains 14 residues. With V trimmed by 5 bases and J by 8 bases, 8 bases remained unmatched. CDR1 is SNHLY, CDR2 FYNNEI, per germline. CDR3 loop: CASSIAGEDSTQYF. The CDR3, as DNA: TGTGCCAGCAGTATAGCGGGGGAAGATTCTACGCAGTATTTT.

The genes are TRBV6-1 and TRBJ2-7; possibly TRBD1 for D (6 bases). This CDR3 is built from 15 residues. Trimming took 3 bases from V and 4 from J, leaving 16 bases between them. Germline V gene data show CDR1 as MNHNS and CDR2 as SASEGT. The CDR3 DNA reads TGTGCCAGCAGTGATAGTACAGGGAGAGGTTACGAGCAGTACTTC. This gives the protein CASSDSTGRGYEQYF.

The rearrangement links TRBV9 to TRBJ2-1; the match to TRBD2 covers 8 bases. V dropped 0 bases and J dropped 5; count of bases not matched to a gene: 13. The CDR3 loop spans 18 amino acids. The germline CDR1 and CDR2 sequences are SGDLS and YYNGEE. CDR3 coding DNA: TGTGCCAGCAGCGTAGAACTAGCGGCCCCAAATCTCAACAATGAGCAGTTCTTC. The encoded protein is CASSVELAAPNLNNEQFF.

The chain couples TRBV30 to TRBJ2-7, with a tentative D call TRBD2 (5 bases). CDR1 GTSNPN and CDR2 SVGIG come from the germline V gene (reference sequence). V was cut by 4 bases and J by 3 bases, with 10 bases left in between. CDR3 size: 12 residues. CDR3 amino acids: CAWTSIGYEQYF. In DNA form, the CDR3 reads TGTGCCTGGACTAGCATTGGCTACGAGCAGTACTTC.

CDR3 nucleotides: TGTGCCAGCAGCTTCGATAGTTCGAACACCGGGGAGCTGTTTTTT. This encodes CASSFDSSNTGELFF. The gene calls are TRBV7-2 and TRBJ2-2; the D is unclear. V lost 3 bases and J lost 0, with 8 bases in between. The germline V gene encodes CDR1 SGHTA and CDR2 FQGNSA. The CDR3 has 15 residues.

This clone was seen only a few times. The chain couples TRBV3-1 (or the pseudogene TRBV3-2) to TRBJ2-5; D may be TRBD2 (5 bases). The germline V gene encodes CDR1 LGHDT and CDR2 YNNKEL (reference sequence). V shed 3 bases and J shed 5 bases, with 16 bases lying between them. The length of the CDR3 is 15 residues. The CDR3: CASSHSAGLLETQYF. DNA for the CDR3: TGTGCCAGCAGCCATAGCGCAGGCTTGTTGGAGACCCAGTACTTC.

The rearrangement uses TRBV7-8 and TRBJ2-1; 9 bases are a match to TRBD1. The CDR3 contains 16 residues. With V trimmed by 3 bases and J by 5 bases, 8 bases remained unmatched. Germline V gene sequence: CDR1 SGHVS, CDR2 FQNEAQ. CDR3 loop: CASSLGQGGPNNEQFF. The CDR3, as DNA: TGTGCCAGCAGCTTGGGACAGGGAGGGCCTAACAATGAGCAGTTCTTC.

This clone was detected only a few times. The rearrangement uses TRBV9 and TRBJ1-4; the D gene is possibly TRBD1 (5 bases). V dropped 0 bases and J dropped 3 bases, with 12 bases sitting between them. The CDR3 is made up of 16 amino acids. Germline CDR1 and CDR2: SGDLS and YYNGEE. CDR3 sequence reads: CASSVGAATANEKLFF. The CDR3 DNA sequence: TGTGCCAGCAGCGTAGGCGCGGCGACAGCTAATGAAAAACTGTTTTTT.

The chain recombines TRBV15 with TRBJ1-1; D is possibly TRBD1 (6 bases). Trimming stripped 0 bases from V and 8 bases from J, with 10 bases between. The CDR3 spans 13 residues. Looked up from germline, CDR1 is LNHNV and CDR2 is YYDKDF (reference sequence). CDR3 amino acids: CATSRDLDSEAFF. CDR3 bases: TGTGCCACCAGCAGAGATTTGGACAGCGAAGCTTTCTTT.

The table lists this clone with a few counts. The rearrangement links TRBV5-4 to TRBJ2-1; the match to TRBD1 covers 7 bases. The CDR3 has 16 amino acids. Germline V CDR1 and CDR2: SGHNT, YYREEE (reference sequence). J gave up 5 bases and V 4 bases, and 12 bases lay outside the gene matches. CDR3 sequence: CASSRDRAPLDNEQFF. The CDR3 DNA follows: TGTGCCAGCAGCCGTGACAGGGCTCCTCTGGACAATGAGCAGTTCTTC.

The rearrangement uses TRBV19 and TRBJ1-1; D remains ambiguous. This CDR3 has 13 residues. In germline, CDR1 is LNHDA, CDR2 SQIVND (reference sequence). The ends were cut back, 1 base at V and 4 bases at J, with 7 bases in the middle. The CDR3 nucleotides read TGTGCCAGTAGTATAGTGGCGGGCACTGAAGCTTTCTTT. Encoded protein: CASSIVAGTEAFF.

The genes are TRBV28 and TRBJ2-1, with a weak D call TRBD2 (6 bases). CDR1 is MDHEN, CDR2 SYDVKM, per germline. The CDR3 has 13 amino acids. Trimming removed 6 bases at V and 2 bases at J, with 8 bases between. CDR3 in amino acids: CASSGRAYNEQFF. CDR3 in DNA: TGTGCCAGCAGCGGGAGAGCCTACAATGAGCAGTTCTTC.

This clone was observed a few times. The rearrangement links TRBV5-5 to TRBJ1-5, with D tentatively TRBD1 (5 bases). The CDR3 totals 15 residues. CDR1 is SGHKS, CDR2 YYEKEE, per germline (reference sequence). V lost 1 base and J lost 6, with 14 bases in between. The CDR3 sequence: CASSLSQAGGQPQHF. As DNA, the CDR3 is TGTGCCAGCAGCTTGAGCCAGGCCGGGGGTCAGCCCCAGCATTTT. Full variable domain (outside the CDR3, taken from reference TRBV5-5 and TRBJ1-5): DAGVTQSPTHLIKTRGQQVTLRCSPISGHKSVSWYQQVLGQGPQFIFQYYEKEERGRGNFPDRFSARQFPNYSSELNVNALLLGDSALYLCASSLSQAGGQPQHFGDGTRLSIL.

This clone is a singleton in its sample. The CDR3 sequence: CASSLGGLVKAGELFF. Written as DNA, the CDR3 is TGTGCCAGCAGCTTGGGGGGACTAGTGAAGGCCGGGGAGCTGTTTTTT. This chain uses TRBV5-4 with TRBJ2-2; TRBD2 agrees at 8 bases. The ends lost 0 bases at V and 6 bases at J; junction bases unmatched: 7. In germline, CDR1 is SGHNT, CDR2 YYREEE (reference sequence). The CDR3 length is 16 residues.